Listed here is a single T cell receptor (beta chain). Repertoires were generated with immunoSEQ multiplex PCR, while TCRdb's copy carries only in-frame clones and drops some. The table records 80,000 or so clones, roughly 94% of them present only once. The data originate from a study of control samples from healthy donors and cancer patients. This sequence originates from a middle-aged woman in good health. Sample: blood.

Here the CDR3 DNA reads TGTGCCAGCAGCGTAGATTCTTCACTGAGGAACACCGGGGAGCTGTTTTTT. This encodes CASSVDSSLRNTGELFF. The J gene is TRBJ2-2, the V gene TRBV9; D remains ambiguous. V lost 0 bases and J 1 base, leaving 13 bases between the germline ends. Per the germline V gene, CDR1 is SGDLS and CDR2 is YYNGEE. This CDR3 is built from 17 residues.